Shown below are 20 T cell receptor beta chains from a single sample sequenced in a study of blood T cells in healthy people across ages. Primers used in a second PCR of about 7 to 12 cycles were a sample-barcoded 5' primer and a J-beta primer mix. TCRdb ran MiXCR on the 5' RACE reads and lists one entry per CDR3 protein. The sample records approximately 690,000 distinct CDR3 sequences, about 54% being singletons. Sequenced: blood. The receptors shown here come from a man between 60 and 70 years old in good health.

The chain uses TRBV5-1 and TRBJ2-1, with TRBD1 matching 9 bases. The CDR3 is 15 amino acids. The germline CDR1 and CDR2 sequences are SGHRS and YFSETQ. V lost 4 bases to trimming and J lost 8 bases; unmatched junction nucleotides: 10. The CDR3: CASSADRGLLDEQFF. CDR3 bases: TGCGCCAGCAGCGCTGACAGGGGGTTGCTCGATGAGCAGTTCTTC. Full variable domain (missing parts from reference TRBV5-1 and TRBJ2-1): KAGVTQTPRYLIKTRGQQVTLSCSPISGHRSVSWYQQTPGQGLQFLFEYFSETQRNKGNFPGRFSGRQFSNSRSEMNVSTLELGDSALYLCASSADRGLLDEQFFGPGTRLTVL.

The CDR3 here is CSANKLAVRRGQFF. CDR3 DNA sequence: TGCAGTGCTAACAAACTAGCGGTCCGTCGGGGGCAGTTCTTC. The rearrangement links TRBV20-1 to TRBJ2-1; 8 bases align to TRBD2. The CDR3 runs 14 residues. V trimming: 4 bases; J trimming: 12 bases; junction bases outside the gene matches: 14. Germline-derived CDR1 and CDR2 are DFQATT and SNEGSKA (reference sequence).

CDR3 sequence reads: CASSPRWLSDTQYF. In DNA form, the CDR3 reads TGTGCCAGCAGCCCCCGTTGGCTATCAGATACGCAGTATTTT. The chain carries TRBV14 and TRBJ2-3; D is ambiguous. V lost 4 bases to trimming and J lost 4 bases, with 12 bases between them. Germline V lookup: CDR1 SGHDN, CDR2 FVKESK. The CDR3 is made up of 14 amino acids. The full variable domain, with the rest looked up from reference TRBV14 and TRBJ2-3, is EAGVTQFPSHSVIEKGQTVTLRCDPISGHDNLYWYRRVMGKEIKFLLHFVKESKQDESGMPNNRFLAERTGGTYSTLKVQPAELEDSGVYFCASSPRWLSDTQYFGPGTRLTVL.

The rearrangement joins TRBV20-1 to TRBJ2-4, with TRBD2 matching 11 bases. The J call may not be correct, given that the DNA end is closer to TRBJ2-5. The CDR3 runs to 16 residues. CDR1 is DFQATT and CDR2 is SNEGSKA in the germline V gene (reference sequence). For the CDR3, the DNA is TGCAGTGCTAGAAAGCCTAGCGGGGGGCTCCAAGAGACCCAGTACTTC. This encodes CSARKPSGGLQETQYF.

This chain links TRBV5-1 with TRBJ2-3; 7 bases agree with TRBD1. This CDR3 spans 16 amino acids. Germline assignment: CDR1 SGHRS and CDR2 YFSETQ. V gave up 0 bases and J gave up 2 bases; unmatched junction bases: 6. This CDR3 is CASSLAARGTTDTQYF. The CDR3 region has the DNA TGCGCCAGCAGCTTGGCGGCCAGGGGGACCACAGATACGCAGTATTTT.

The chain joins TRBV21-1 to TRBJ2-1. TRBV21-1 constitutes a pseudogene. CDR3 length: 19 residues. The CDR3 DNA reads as TGTGCCAGCAGCAAAGCTATTTCCTGGCGGAGAAGCTCCTACAATGAGCAGTTCTTC. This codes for CASSKAISWRRSSYNEQFF.

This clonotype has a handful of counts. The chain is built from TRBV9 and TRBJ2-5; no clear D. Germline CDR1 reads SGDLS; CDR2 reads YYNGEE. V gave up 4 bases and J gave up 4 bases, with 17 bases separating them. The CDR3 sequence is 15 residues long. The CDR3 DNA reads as TGTGCCAGCAGCCCTCAGCCAGAAGTATCAGAGACCCAGTACTTC. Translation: CASSPQPEVSETQYF.

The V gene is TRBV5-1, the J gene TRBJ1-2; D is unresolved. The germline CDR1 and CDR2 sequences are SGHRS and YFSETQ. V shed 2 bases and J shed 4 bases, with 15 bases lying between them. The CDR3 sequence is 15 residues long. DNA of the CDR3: TGCGCCAGCAGCTTCAACCCCGGCAGCGGCTATGGCTACACCTTC. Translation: CASSFNPGSGYGYTF. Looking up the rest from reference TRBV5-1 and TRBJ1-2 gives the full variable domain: KAGVTQTPRYLIKTRGQQVTLSCSPISGHRSVSWYQQTPGQGLQFLFEYFSETQRNKGNFPGRFSGRQFSNSRSEMNVSTLELGDSALYLCASSFNPGSGYGYTFGSGTRLTVV.

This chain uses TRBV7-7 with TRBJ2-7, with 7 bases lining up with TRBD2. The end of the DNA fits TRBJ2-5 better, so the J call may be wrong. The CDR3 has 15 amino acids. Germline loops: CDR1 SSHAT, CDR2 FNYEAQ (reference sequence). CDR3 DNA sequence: TGTGCCAGCAGCTTTGGGAGTAGCGGGCAAGAGACCCAGTACTTC. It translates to CASSFGSSGQETQYF.

The CDR3 DNA follows: TGTGCCAGCTCCCTCCTACCGGACACCAACTATGGCTACACCTTC. As protein: CASSLLPDTNYGYTF. This chain uses TRBV18 with TRBJ1-2; D might be TRBD1 (5 bases). Germline lookup yields CDR1 KGHSH and CDR2 LQKENI. The V gene lost 6 bases and the J gene lost 2 bases, with 16 bases spanning the gap. This CDR3 contains 15 residues.

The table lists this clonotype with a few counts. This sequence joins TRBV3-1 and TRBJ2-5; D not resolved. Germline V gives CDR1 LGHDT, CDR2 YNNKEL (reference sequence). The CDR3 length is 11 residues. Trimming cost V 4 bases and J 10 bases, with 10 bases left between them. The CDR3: CASSREKDQYF. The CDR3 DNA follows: TGTGCCAGCAGCCGGGAAAAGGACCAGTACTTC.

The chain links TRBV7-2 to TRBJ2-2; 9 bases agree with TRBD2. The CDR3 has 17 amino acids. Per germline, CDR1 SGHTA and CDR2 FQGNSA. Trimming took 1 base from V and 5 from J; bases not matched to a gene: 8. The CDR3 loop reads CASSLVGGGAATGELFF. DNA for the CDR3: TGTGCCAGCAGCTTAGTTGGCGGGGGGGCTGCGACCGGGGAGCTGTTTTTT.

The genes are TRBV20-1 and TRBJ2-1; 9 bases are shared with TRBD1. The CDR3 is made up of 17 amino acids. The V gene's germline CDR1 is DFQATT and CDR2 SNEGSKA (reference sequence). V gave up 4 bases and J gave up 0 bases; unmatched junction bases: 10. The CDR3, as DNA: TGCAGTGCTATCCCCACAGACAGGGGGAGCTCCTACAATGAGCAGTTCTTC. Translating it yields CSAIPTDRGSSYNEQFF.

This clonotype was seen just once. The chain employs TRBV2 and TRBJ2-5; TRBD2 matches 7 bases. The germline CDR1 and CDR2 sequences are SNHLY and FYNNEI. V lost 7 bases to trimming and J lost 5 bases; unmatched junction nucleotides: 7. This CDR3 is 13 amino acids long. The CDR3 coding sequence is TGTGCCAGCACCATCTTCGGGGGGGAGACCCAGTACTTC. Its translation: CASTIFGGETQYF.

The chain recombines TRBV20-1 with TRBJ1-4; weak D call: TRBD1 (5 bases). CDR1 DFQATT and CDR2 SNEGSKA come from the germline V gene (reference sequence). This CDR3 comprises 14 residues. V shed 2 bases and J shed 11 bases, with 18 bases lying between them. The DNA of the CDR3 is TGCAGTGCTAGATACGGGGGAATGGGTGGGAAACTGTTTTTT. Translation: CSARYGGMGGKLFF.

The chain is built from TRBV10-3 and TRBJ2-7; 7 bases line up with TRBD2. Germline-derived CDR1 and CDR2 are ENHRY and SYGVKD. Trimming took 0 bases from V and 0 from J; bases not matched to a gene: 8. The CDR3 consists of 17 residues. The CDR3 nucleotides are TGTGCCATCAGTGAGTCGACTGGGAGGGGCAGCTCCTACGAGCAGTACTTC. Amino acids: CAISESTGRGSSYEQYF.

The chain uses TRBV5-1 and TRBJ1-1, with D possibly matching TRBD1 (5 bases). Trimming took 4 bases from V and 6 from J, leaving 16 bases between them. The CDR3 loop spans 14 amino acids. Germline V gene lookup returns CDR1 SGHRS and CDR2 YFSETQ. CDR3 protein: CASSTGGRRPEAFF. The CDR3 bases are TGCGCCAGCAGCACGGGGGGACGGCGGCCTGAAGCTTTCTTT.

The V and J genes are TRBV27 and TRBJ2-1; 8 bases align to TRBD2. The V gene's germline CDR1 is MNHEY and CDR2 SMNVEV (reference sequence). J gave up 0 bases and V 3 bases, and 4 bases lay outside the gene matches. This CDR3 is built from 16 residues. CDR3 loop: CASSFGGRSSYNEQFF. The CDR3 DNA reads TGTGCCAGCAGTTTCGGCGGGAGGAGCTCCTACAATGAGCAGTTCTTC.

The CDR3 nucleotides are TGTGCCAGCTGGGGGGGGAGCTCCTACGAGCAGTACTTC. It translates to CASWGGSSYEQYF. J is TRBJ2-7 and V is TRBV6-2 or TRBV6-3, with 7 nucleotides matching TRBD2. The CDR3 length is 13 residues. Per germline, CDR1 MNHEY and CDR2 SVGEGT. V was clipped by 8 bases and J by 0 bases; unmatched bases: 4.

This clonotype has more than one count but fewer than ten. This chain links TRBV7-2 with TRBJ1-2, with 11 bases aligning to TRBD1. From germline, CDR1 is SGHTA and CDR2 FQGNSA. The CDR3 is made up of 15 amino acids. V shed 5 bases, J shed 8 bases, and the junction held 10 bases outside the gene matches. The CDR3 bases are TGTGCCAGCAGCCAAGGACAGGGGGCGAGGTTAGGCTACACCTTC. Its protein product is CASSQGQGARLGYTF.